This T cell receptor (beta chain) was sequenced during a study of blood T cell repertoires in COVID-19. Study details: Sites in the United States, Italy and Spain provided acute and convalescent COVID-19 samples. T cells, B-cell-depleted T cells, or PBMCs supplied cDNA or gDNA.

In the original analysis: Reference gene primer amplification gave nucleated cell count estimates. The method was immunoSEQ multiplex PCR; TCRdb's version includes in-frame clones alone and lacks a portion of them. Clone size and V and J calls were adopted from that table, with D and trimming inferred from the DNA. The sample contains about 190,000 clones, less than 90% of which appear only once. The CDR3 extends over 18 amino acids. CDR1 SGHAT and CDR2 FQNNGV come from the germline V gene. Trimming at V came to 0 bases and at J to 4 bases, leaving 14 bases not matched to a gene. What was sequenced was peripheral blood. The clonotype originates from a human donor in a cohort sampled during active COVID-19. This rearrangement joins TRBV11-2 to TRBJ2-7, with TRBD1 identical over 8 bases. The CDR3 nucleotides are TGTGCCAGCAGCTTAGATATTTCGGGGACAGGACCTAATTACGAGCAGTACGTC. Translating it yields CASSLDISGTGPNYEQYV.